The 28 T cell receptor beta chains listed next were all sequenced from one sample in a study of T cells in Graves' hyperthyroidism and ophthalmopathy. There were TCR beta CDR3 regions amplified from RNA transcripts. The HTBI primer set was used in a first-round RT-PCR of the TCR CDR3. TCRdb passed the multiplex PCR reads through MiXCR, listing each CDR3 protein once. The sample lists 350,000 to 450,000 distinct CDR3 sequences, approximately 13% occurring once. The specimen was blood. The source is a woman aged 55 to 70 with Graves' hyperthyroidism.

Ten or more counts support this clonotype. The chain joins TRBV28 to TRBJ2-6; D perhaps matches TRBD1 (7 bases). Germline-derived CDR1 and CDR2 are MDHEN and SYDVKM. V lost 3 bases to trimming and J lost 1 base, with 16 bases between them. The CDR3 has 18 amino acids. The CDR3 coding sequence is TGTGCCAGCAGTTTCATACAGGGGAGGACTTCTGGGGCCAACGTCCTGACTTTC. Its protein product is CASSFIQGRTSGANVLTF.

This clonotype was picked up a small number of times. The V call is TRBV28, the J call TRBJ2-2; 12 nucleotides match TRBD2. The germline V gene encodes CDR1 MDHEN and CDR2 SYDVKM. V lost 3 bases and J lost 1; bases outside the gene matches: 18. The CDR3 has 22 residues. The DNA for the CDR3 is TGTGCCAGCAGTTTCCCAGGACAGGGGGAAGGGACTAGCGGGTGGAACACCGGGGAGCTGTTTTTT. Its translation is CASSFPGQGEGTSGWNTGELFF.

This clonotype has ten or more counts. The chain uses TRBV20-1 and TRBJ2-3; TRBD2 is a possible D gene (6 bases). V lost 6 bases, J lost 6 bases, and 25 bases lay in between. The CDR3 is made up of 16 amino acids. Germline CDR1 and CDR2: DFQATT and SNEGSKA (reference sequence). The CDR3 nucleotides read TGCAGTGCCTACCCGGGAGCAACAACCGGGGCTGATACGCAGTATTTT. Protein product: CSAYPGATTGADTQYF.

This clonotype was recorded at least ten times. CDR3 protein: CAWSKGGSNTGELFF. The DNA of the CDR3 is TGTGCCTGGAGTAAGGGCGGGAGTAACACCGGGGAGCTGTTTTTT. The chain employs TRBV30 and TRBJ2-2; TRBD2 agrees at 7 bases. The CDR3 contains 15 residues. J gave up 2 bases and V 2 bases, and 5 bases lay outside the gene matches. Germline values: CDR1 GTSNPN, CDR2 SVGIG (reference sequence).

This clonotype was counted many times. The rearrangement uses TRBV12-3 or TRBV12-4 and TRBJ2-3; a weak D match, TRBD2 (5 bases). V dropped 6 bases and J dropped 0 bases, with 10 bases sitting between them. CDR3 length equals 14 residues. CDR3 in amino acids: CASSPSWSTDTQYF. The CDR3 nucleotides are TGTGCCAGCAGCCCTAGCTGGAGCACAGATACGCAGTATTTT.

This clonotype occurred a few times. The J gene is TRBJ2-7, the V gene TRBV29-1; perhaps TRBD2 as D (6 bases). The V end lost 2 bases, the J end lost 3 bases, and 14 bases lay between the germline ends. Germline-derived CDR1 and CDR2 are SQVTM and ANQGSEA. The CDR3 has 14 amino acids. The chain's CDR3 is CSVEILADDYEQYF. The CDR3 DNA sequence: TGCAGCGTTGAAATCTTAGCGGATGACTACGAGCAGTACTTC.

The gene calls are TRBV7-6 and TRBJ1-4; 9 bases align to TRBD1. J was trimmed by 8 bases and V by 5 bases; bases with no gene match: 18. Germline V gene data show CDR1 as SGHVS and CDR2 as FNYEAQ. The CDR3 loop spans 18 amino acids. The CDR3 nucleotides are TGTGCCAGCAGCCCAACCTCCGCGACAGGGGGAGTTTCGGAAAAACTGTTTTTT. It encodes CASSPTSATGGVSEKLFF.

There are many counts of this clonotype. This chain uses TRBV2 with TRBJ2-7; 13 bases fit TRBD2. V lost 7 bases, J lost 3 bases, and 15 bases stayed unmatched. The germline CDR1 and CDR2 sequences are SNHLY and FYNNEI. This CDR3 spans 18 amino acids. The CDR3 region is CASIDRGPGLAGNYEQYF. The CDR3 bases are TGTGCCAGCATAGACAGGGGGCCGGGACTAGCGGGGAACTACGAGCAGTACTTC.

This clonotype has at least ten counts. The rearrangement joins TRBV11-2 to TRBJ2-1; 11 positions match TRBD2. The CDR3 covers 15 residues. With 6 bases clipped from V and 4 bases from J, the junction kept 5 bases outside the gene matches. Germline V gene sequence: CDR1 SGHAT, CDR2 FQNNGV. CDR3 nucleotides: TGTGCCAGCAGGGGGGGACTAGCGGTTTACAATGAGCAGTTCTTC. Its translation is CASRGGLAVYNEQFF.

This clonotype was recorded at least ten times. J is TRBJ2-7 and V is TRBV27, with 8 bases fitting TRBD1. Germline V gene lookup returns CDR1 MNHEY and CDR2 SMNVEV (reference sequence). The CDR3 length is 13 residues. With V trimmed by 10 bases and J by 4 bases, 9 bases remained unmatched. CDR3 in amino acids: CATKDRGWYEQYF. The CDR3 nucleotides are TGTGCCACCAAAGACAGGGGCTGGTACGAGCAGTACTTC.

This clonotype was counted at least ten times. CDR3 DNA: TGCAGCGCCGCGACAGGTTCAGTCCCACCTAACACTGAAGCTTTCTTT. Amino acids: CSAATGSVPPNTEAFF. The V call is TRBV29-1, the J call TRBJ1-1; D may be TRBD1 (6 bases). CDR1 and CDR2 from the germline V gene are SQVTM and ANQGSEA. Trimming cost V 7 bases and J 2 bases, with 23 bases left between them. This CDR3 contains 16 residues.

Ten or more counts support this clonotype. The J gene is TRBJ2-5, the V gene TRBV3-1, with 9 bases that match TRBD1. Germline V lookup: CDR1 LGHDT, CDR2 YNNKEL (reference sequence). The CDR3 runs 16 residues. V trimming: 0 bases; J trimming: 4 bases; junction bases outside the gene matches: 6. The CDR3 DNA reads TGTGCCAGCAGCCAAGATATACAGGGGGCATTAGAGACCCAGTACTTC. Protein: CASSQDIQGALETQYF.

This clonotype was detected ten times or more. The rearrangement links TRBV11-2 to TRBJ2-1; 10 bases are a match to TRBD2. CDR1 is SGHAT and CDR2 is FQNNGV in the germline V gene. The CDR3 length is 14 residues. Trimming removed 6 bases from V and 3 bases from J; junction bases left unmatched: 2. CDR3 coding DNA: TGTGCCAGCAGGGGGACTAGCGACTACAATGAGCAGTTCTTC. Its protein product is CASRGTSDYNEQFF. Looking up the rest from reference TRBV11-2 and TRBJ2-1 gives the full variable domain: EAGVAQSPRYKIIEKRQSVAFWCNPISGHATLYWYQQILGQGPKLLIQFQNNGVVDDSQLPKDRFSAERLKGVDSTLKIQPAKLEDSAVYLCASRGTSDYNEQFFGPGTRLTVL.

Here the CDR3 reads CASSNPNTGELFF. CDR3 in DNA: TGTGCCAGTAGTAACCCGAACACCGGGGAGCTGTTTTTT. The chain recombines TRBV19 with TRBJ2-2; D is unclear. Germline V lookup: CDR1 LNHDA, CDR2 SQIVND (reference sequence). This CDR3 comprises 13 residues. V shed 4 bases and J shed 0 bases, with 3 bases lying between them.

This clonotype was counted many times. The gene calls are TRBV11-2 and TRBJ2-1; a possible D gene is TRBD1 (5 bases). The CDR3 has 14 residues. CDR1 SGHAT and CDR2 FQNNGV come from the germline V gene. Trimming pared 5 bases from V and 5 bases from J, leaving 13 bases between. The CDR3 DNA sequence: TGTGCCAGCAGCCCGACGACAGACCACAATGAGCAGTTCTTC. Its translation: CASSPTTDHNEQFF.

The sample holds many counts of this clonotype. J is TRBJ2-1 and V is TRBV5-1, with D possibly being TRBD1 or TRBD2 (5 bases each). This CDR3 has 14 residues. Between the trimmed V and J ends, which lost 7 bases and 0 bases, there was a span of 11 bases. Per the germline V gene, CDR1 is SGHRS and CDR2 is YFSETQ. The CDR3 loop is CASGGTSSYNEQFF. CDR3 sequence (DNA): TGCGCCAGCGGGGGAACAAGCTCCTACAATGAGCAGTTCTTC.

This clonotype came up many times. The rearrangement joins TRBV11-1 to TRBJ2-3; D may match TRBD1 or TRBD2 (6 bases each). Germline lookup yields CDR1 SGHAT and CDR2 FQDESV (reference sequence). The length of the CDR3 is 14 residues. V was trimmed by 1 base and J by 4 bases, leaving 9 bases between them. The CDR3 region has the DNA TGTGCCAGCAGCTTAGAGGGGGGCTCAGATACGCAGTATTTT. Its translation is CASSLEGGSDTQYF.

This clonotype was counted at least ten times. The chain has TRBV6-2 or TRBV6-3 and TRBJ2-7, with D possibly TRBD2 on 5 matching bases. Germline lookup yields CDR1 MNHEY and CDR2 SVGEGT. The CDR3 loop spans 13 amino acids. Trimming took 3 bases from V and 2 from J, leaving 8 bases between them. CDR3 sequence reads: CASSYLGAYEQYF. CDR3 DNA sequence: TGTGCCAGCAGTTATCTCGGGGCCTACGAGCAGTACTTC.

This clonotype was observed at least ten times. The gene calls are TRBV30 and TRBJ1-1; the D is unclear. V lost 6 bases to trimming and J lost 3 bases, with 5 bases between them. Germline V lookup: CDR1 GTSNPN, CDR2 SVGIG (reference sequence). CDR3 size: 10 residues. The CDR3 region is CACMDTEAFF. CDR3 sequence (DNA): TGTGCCTGTATGGACACTGAAGCTTTCTTT.

This clonotype was recorded many times. The chain recombines TRBV7-9 with TRBJ2-5; 10 bases map to TRBD2. CDR3 length: 19 residues. V trimming: 6 bases; J trimming: 0 bases; junction bases outside the gene matches: 16. CDR1 and CDR2 from the germline V gene are SEHNR and FQNEAQ (reference sequence). CDR3 amino acids: CASRSPGLARRPYQETQYF. CDR3 bases: TGTGCCAGCAGAAGTCCGGGACTAGCGAGACGACCTTACCAAGAGACCCAGTACTTC.

In its sample, this clonotype was seen many times. The V call is TRBV12-3 or TRBV12-4, the J call TRBJ2-1, with D maybe TRBD2 (5 bases). The CDR3 is made up of 15 amino acids. Trimming removed 4 bases at V and 1 base at J, with 11 bases between. CDR3 coding DNA: TGTGCCAGCAGTTGGCAGAGGAGGTCCTACAATGAGCAGTTCTTC. As protein: CASSWQRRSYNEQFF.

There are many counts of this clonotype. The CDR3 loop is CASSPGTGLQETQYF. CDR3 nucleotide sequence: TGTGCCAGCAGTCCCGGGACAGGGCTTCAAGAGACCCAGTACTTC. The rearrangement uses TRBV28 and TRBJ2-5, with 9 bases fitting TRBD1. V trimming: 5 bases; J trimming: 2 bases; junction bases outside the gene matches: 6. Germline CDR1 reads MDHEN; CDR2 reads SYDVKM. This CDR3 contains 15 residues.

This clonotype was detected ten times or more. The chain recombines TRBV29-1 with TRBJ2-7; 13 bases line up with TRBD2. V was clipped by 6 bases and J by 7 bases; unmatched bases: 12. Germline-derived CDR1 and CDR2 are SQVTM and ANQGSEA. The CDR3 runs 15 residues. The CDR3 spells CSVETGLAGVREQYF. CDR3 nucleotide sequence: TGCAGCGTCGAAACCGGACTAGCGGGAGTCCGAGAGCAGTACTTC.

Many counts were recorded for this clonotype. The chain combines TRBV2 with TRBJ2-3; a possible D gene is TRBD2 (6 bases). The V end was cut by 1 base, the J end by 4 bases, with 12 bases between. The CDR3 sequence is 15 residues long. Looked up from germline, CDR1 is SNHLY and CDR2 is FYNNEI. CDR3 sequence reads: CASSEGLVWSDTQYF. Written as DNA, the CDR3 is TGTGCCAGCAGTGAAGGACTAGTTTGGTCAGATACGCAGTATTTT. The full variable domain, rest sourced from reference TRBV2 and TRBJ2-3, is EPEVTQTPSHQVTQMGQEVILRCVPISNHLYFYWYRQILGQKVEFLVSFYNNEISEKSEIFDDQFSVERPDGSNFTLKIRSTKLEDSAMYFCASSEGLVWSDTQYFGPGTRLTVL.

This clonotype was counted ten times or more. The chain uses TRBV20-1 and TRBJ2-7, with TRBD1 matching over 7 bases. J gave up 3 bases and V 2 bases, and 7 bases lay outside the gene matches. The CDR3 runs 14 residues. CDR1 and CDR2 from the germline V gene are DFQATT and SNEGSKA (reference sequence). CDR3 in amino acids: CSARTGQYYYEQYF. For the CDR3, the DNA is TGCAGTGCTAGAACGGGACAGTACTACTACGAGCAGTACTTC.

Regarding this clonotype: This may stem from a read error, because a much larger clone lies one nucleotide away. This rearrangement joins TRBV11-1 to TRBJ2-2; 7 bases map to TRBD2. Per germline, CDR1 SGHAT and CDR2 FQDESV (reference sequence). The CDR3 has 14 residues. The chain's CDR3 is CASAGETFTGELFF. DNA for the CDR3: TGTGCAAGCGCGGGGGAGACCTTCACCGGGGAGCTGTTTTTT.

This clonotype appeared many times. The chain combines TRBV28 with TRBJ2-7; perhaps TRBD1 as D (5 bases). Between the trimmed V and J ends, which lost 8 bases and 0 bases, there was a span of 23 bases. The CDR3 consists of 17 residues. In germline, CDR1 is MDHEN, CDR2 SYDVKM. In DNA form, the CDR3 reads TGTGCCAGCCGTGGGGCCAGGCAAATAGGCCCCTCCTACGAGCAGTACTTC. Translation: CASRGARQIGPSYEQYF.

This clonotype was seen repeatedly, ten times or more. The chain joins TRBV12-3 or TRBV12-4 to TRBJ2-7; possibly TRBD2 for D (6 bases). The CDR3 is 15 residues long. Trimming cost V 4 bases and J 6 bases, with 19 bases left between them. This CDR3 is CASSWGGLTRGEQYF. The CDR3 nucleotides read TGTGCCAGCAGTTGGGGCGGACTAACTAGGGGCGAGCAGTACTTC.